These T cell receptor beta chains were read from a single sample in a study of T cells in Graves' hyperthyroidism and ophthalmopathy. TCRdb reprocessed the multiplex PCR reads with MiXCR, giving one entry per CDR3 protein. The sample records roughly 380,000 distinct CDR3 sequences, approximately 19% being singletons. The sample was blood. These receptors all stem from a woman in her late teens or twenties with Graves' hyperthyroidism. The CDR3 runs from the conserved cysteine through the conserved F or W. A D gene is named only where the DNA matches it firmly. The size field is filled for only some rows; it gives once, few, many or a size class.

v_gene	j_gene	abundance	d_gene	CDR3nt	CDR3aa
TRBV7-3	TRBJ1-1	many	-	TGTGCCAGCAGCTTAACGCGGGTAGGAAACACTGAAGCTTTCTTT	CASSLTRVGNTEAFF
TRBV24-1	TRBJ1-2	many	TRBD1	TGTGCCACCAGTGATTCGATACAGGGGGCTGATGGCTACACCTTC	CATSDSIQGADGYTF
TRBV28	TRBJ2-4	few	-	TGTGCCAGCAGTTCTGGCAGGGGTTACATTCAGTACTTC	CASSSGRGYIQYF
TRBV27	TRBJ2-7	-	TRBD1	TGTGCCAGCAGTCCCCGAGGACAGGGGACGGTCTACGAGCAGTACTTC	CASSPRGQGTVYEQYF
TRBV6-5	TRBJ1-3	many	-	TGTGCCAGCAGTTACGGGCACTCCTACTCTGGAAACACCATATATTTT	CASSYGHSYSGNTIYF
TRBV6-1	TRBJ2-5	-	-	TGTGCCAGCAGGAGGGTTGGAGTGGGAGAGACCCAGTACTTC	CASRRVGVGETQYF
TRBV20-1	TRBJ2-7	many	TRBD1	TGCAGTGGGTTGGACAGGGGTTCCTACGAGCAGTACTTC	CSGLDRGSYEQYF
TRBV28	TRBJ1-2	many	-	TGTGCCAGCAGGCTCCCGGCATATGGCTACACCTTC	CASRLPAYGYTF
TRBV5-1	TRBJ2-5	-	TRBD2	TGCGCCAGCAGCTTGGAAGCGGGGGGGACAGAGACCCAGTACTTC	CASSLEAGGTETQYF
TRBV9	TRBJ2-5	-	-	TGTGCCAGCAGCGAGACTGGAATACAAGAGACCCAGTACTTC	CASSETGIQETQYF
TRBV15	TRBJ2-7	-	TRBD1	TGTGCCACCAGCAGCCAGGGGACAGGGGGTGCCTACGAGCAGTACTTC	CATSSQGTGGAYEQYF
TRBV19	TRBJ2-3	many	TRBD2	TGTGCCAGTAAAGGTAGCGGGGGGGCCAGGGATACGCAGTATTTT	CASKGSGGARDTQYF
TRBV6-1	TRBJ2-7	-	-	TGTGCCAGCAGAGAGGGAATCACCGAGCCCTACGAGCAGTACTTC	CASREGITEPYEQYF
TRBV12-3/TRBV12-4	TRBJ2-5	many	TRBD2	TGTGCCAGCAGTCCGCGACTAGCGGGGGGCTTTTCGGTCGAGACCCAGTACTTC	CASSPRLAGGFSVETQYF
TRBV12-3/TRBV12-4	TRBJ1-1	many	-	TGTGCCAGCAGTTTTGAGAGGGTGGGCACTGAAGCTTTCTTT	CASSFERVGTEAFF
TRBV12-3/TRBV12-4	TRBJ1-5	many	-	TGTGCCAGCAGCTTTTCCGGCGCGCATCAGCCCCAGCATTTT	CASSFSGAHQPQHF
TRBV20-1	TRBJ2-5	-	-	TGCAGTGCTAGCCCCCTTGTTCCGGGACGGCAAGAGACCCAGTACTTC	CSASPLVPGRQETQYF
TRBV5-4	TRBJ2-6	-	TRBD1	TGTGCCAGCACCATTGAGGGGGCTGGGGTCAACGTCCTGACTTTC	CASTIEGAGVNVLTF
TRBV20-1	TRBJ2-5	-	TRBD2	TGCAGTGTATCGTACGCGGGAGGCTCGTACCAAGAGACCCAGTACTTC	CSVSYAGGSYQETQYF
TRBV25-1	TRBJ1-1	many	-	TGTGCCAGCAGTTGGGGGCTCCGGGGCACTGAAGCTTTCTTT	CASSWGLRGTEAFF
TRBV6-5	TRBJ1-1	once	-	TGTGCCAGCAGTTACCAGGCTGGAGACACTGAAGCTTTCTTT	CASSYQAGDTEAFF
TRBV30	TRBJ2-2	many	TRBD1	TGTGCCTGGAGTGAGGGGGACAGGGTGATCGGGGAGCTGTTTTTT	CAWSEGDRVIGELFF
TRBV11-2	TRBJ2-5	many	TRBD1	TGTGCCAGCAGCTTGACAGGGAGAGAGACCCAGTACTTC	CASSLTGRETQYF
TRBV29-1	TRBJ1-5	many	-	TGCAGCGTCGGACAGCCTAATCAGCCCCAGCATTTT	CSVGQPNQPQHF
TRBV4-1	TRBJ2-7	-	TRBD2	TGCGCCAGCAGCCCACTAGCGGGGGGGCTCGCCTCCTACGAGCAGTACTTC	CASSPLAGGLASYEQYF
TRBV6-1	TRBJ2-6	many	-	TGTGCCGGCGGACCCTTTGGCAGTTCGGGGGCCAACGTCCTGACTTTC	CAGGPFGSSGANVLTF
TRBV7-8	TRBJ1-5	many	-	TGTGCCAGCAGCCCTAGTCGGGACGGGGGTCACCAGCCCCAGCATTTT	CASSPSRDGGHQPQHF
TRBV20-1	TRBJ2-5	many	-	TGCAGTGCTAGAGACGCGACTGTCCGAGAGACCCAGTACTTC	CSARDATVRETQYF
TRBV27	TRBJ1-5	many	-	TGTGCCAGCAGTTCCGTGGGTGCCCTCGACAATCAGCCCCAGCATTTT	CASSSVGALDNQPQHF
TRBV2	TRBJ2-5	many	-	TGTGCCAGCAGACCTGGACAGAACCAAGAGACCCAGTACTTC	CASRPGQNQETQYF
TRBV29-1	TRBJ2-2	many	TRBD2	TGCAGCGTCGTAGCGGGCCTAACCAACACCGGGGAGCTGTTTTTT	CSVVAGLTNTGELFF
TRBV7-9	TRBJ1-1	many	-	TGTGCCAGCAGCTTATTGGGCCCGCTAAACACTGAAGCTTTCTTT	CASSLLGPLNTEAFF
TRBV6-2/TRBV6-3	TRBJ2-7	few	TRBD2	TGTGCCAGCAGAAACCGCTGGACTAGCGCGGGAAGGGTCTACGAGCAGTACTTC	CASRNRWTSAGRVYEQYF
TRBV6-1	TRBJ2-5	many	TRBD2	TGTGCCAGCACCGATAGCGGGTTCATGGAGACCCAGTACTTC	CASTDSGFMETQYF
TRBV5-1	TRBJ2-7	many	TRBD1	TGCGCCAGCAGCCCGAGGGACAGATCTTCCTACGAGCAGTACTTC	CASSPRDRSSYEQYF
TRBV7-3	TRBJ1-1	many	-	TGTGCCAGCAGCTTAAATTCCCTCACTGAAGCTTTCTTT	CASSLNSLTEAFF
TRBV6-1	TRBJ2-7	few	-	TGTGCCAGCAGTGAAGTGTTCCAACTGTCGGGCTACGAGCAGTACTTC	CASSEVFQLSGYEQYF
TRBV28	TRBJ2-7	once	-	TGTGCCAGCAGCCCTCCGGTGTGGTCGAATGATCAGTACTTC	CASSPPVWSNDQYF
TRBV12-3/TRBV12-4	TRBJ2-5	many	-	TGTGCCAGCAGTTTACTGGGTAGTGAAGAGACCCAGTACTTC	CASSLLGSEETQYF
TRBV12-3/TRBV12-4	TRBJ2-7	-	TRBD1	TGTGCCAGCAGTTCAGGGGGTCTGGGCGAGCAGTACTTC	CASSSGGLGEQYF